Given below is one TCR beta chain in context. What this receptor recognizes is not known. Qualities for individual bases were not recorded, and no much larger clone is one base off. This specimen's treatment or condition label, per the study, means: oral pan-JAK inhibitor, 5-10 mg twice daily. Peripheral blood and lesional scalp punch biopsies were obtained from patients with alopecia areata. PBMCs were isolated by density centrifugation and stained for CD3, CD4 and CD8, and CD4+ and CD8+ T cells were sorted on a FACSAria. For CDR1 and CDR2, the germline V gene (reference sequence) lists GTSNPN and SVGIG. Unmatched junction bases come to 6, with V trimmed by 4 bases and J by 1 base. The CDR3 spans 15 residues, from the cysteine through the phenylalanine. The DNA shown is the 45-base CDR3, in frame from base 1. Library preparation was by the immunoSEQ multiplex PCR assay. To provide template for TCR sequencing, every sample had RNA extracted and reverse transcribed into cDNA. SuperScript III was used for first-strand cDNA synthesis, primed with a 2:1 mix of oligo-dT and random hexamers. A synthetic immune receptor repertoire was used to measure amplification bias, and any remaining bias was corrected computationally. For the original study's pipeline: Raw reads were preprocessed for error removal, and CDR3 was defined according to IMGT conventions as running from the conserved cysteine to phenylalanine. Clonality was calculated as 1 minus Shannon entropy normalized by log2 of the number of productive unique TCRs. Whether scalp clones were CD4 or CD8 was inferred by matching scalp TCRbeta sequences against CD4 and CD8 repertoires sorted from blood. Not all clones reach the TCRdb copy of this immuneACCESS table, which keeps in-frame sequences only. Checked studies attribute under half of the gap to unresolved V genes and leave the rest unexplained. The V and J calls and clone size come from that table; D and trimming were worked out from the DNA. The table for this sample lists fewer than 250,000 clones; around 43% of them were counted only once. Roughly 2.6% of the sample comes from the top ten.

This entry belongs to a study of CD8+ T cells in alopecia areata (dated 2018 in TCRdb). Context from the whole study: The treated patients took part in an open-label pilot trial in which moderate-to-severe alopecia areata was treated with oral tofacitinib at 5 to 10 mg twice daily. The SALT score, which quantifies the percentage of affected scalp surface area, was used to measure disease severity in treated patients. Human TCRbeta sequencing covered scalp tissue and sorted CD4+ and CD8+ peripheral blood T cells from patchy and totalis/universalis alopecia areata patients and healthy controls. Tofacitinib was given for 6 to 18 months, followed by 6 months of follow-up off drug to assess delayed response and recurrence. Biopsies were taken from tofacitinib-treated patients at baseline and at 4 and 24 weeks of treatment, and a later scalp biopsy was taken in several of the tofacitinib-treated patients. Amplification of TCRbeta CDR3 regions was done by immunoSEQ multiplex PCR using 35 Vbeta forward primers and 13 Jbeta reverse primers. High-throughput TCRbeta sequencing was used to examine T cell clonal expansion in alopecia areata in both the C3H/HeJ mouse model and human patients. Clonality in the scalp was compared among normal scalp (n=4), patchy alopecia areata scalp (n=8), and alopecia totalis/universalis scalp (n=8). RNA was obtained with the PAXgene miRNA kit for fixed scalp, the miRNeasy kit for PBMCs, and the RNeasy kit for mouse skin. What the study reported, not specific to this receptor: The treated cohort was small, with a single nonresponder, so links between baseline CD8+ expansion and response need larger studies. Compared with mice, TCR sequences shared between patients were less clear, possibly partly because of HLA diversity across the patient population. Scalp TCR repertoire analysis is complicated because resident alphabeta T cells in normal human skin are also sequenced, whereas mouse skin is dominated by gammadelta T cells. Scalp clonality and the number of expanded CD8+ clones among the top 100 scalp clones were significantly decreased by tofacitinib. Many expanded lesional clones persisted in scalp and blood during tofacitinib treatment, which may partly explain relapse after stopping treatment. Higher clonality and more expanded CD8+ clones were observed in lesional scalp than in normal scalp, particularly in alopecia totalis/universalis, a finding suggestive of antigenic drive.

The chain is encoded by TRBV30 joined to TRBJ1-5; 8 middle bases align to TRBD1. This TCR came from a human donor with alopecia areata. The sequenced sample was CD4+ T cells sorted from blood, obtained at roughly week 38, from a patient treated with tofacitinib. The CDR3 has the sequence CAWKNRGLSNQPQHF. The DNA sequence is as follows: TGTGCCTGGAAGAACAGGGGGTTAAGCAATCAGCCCCAGCATTTT.